These 31 T cell receptor beta chains share one sample of origin, sequenced in a study of liver allograft versus peripheral blood T cells (dated by TCRdb to the early 2020s). Context from the whole study: The study compared the T cell receptor repertoires present in transplanted livers with the repertoires present in the peripheral blood of liver transplant recipients.

Sequencing was performed on an Illumina MiSeq. TCRdb reanalyzed the raw reads on its own, using fastp at Q25 for trimming and MiXCR for clone calling, and kept in-frame beta chains. Each entry merges the rows of one CDR3 protein and shows their most common DNA and genes. The sample table lists 2,000 to 2,500 distinct CDR3 sequences, 16% of them with a count of one. Of the sample, about 23% falls within the top ten clones. The receptors derive from a human patient who had a liver transplant. Some T cells may derive from the graft donor when a transplant has been performed.

The J gene is TRBJ2-1, the V gene TRBV20-1, with 12 bases matching TRBD2. Per the germline V gene, CDR1 is DFQATT and CDR2 is SNEGSKA (reference sequence). CDR3 length equals 16 residues. V lost 1 base and J lost 7; bases outside the gene matches: 8. CDR3: CSARVLGLAGMNEQFF. The CDR3 DNA follows: TGCAGTGCTAGAGTCCTTGGACTAGCGGGAATGAATGAGCAGTTCTTC.

By its share, this clonotype is medium-sized. The chain recombines TRBV29-1 with TRBJ2-1, with no clear D. The ends were cut back, 7 bases at V and 1 base at J, with 14 bases in the middle. The CDR3 runs 14 residues. CDR1 is SQVTM and CDR2 is ANQGSEA in the germline V gene. The CDR3 nucleotides read TGCAGCGCGTCGAAACCAGATTCCTACAATGAGCAGTTCTTC. Translating gives CSASKPDSYNEQFF.

This clonotype occurred a few times. In DNA form, the CDR3 reads TGCGCCAGCAGTTCAGACAGGGCATCTAATTCACCCCTCCACTTT. Translated: CASSSDRASNSPLHF. The chain is built from TRBV10-2 and TRBJ1-6, with 7 bases aligning to TRBD1. The CDR3 is 15 amino acids. Trimming at V came to 5 bases and at J to 6 bases, leaving 7 bases not matched to a gene. CDR1 WSHSY and CDR2 SAAADI come from the germline V gene.

The chain recombines TRBV10-2 with TRBJ1-2; no clear D. Trimming removed 2 bases at V and 0 bases at J, with 10 bases between. This CDR3 region has 15 residues. Per the germline V gene, CDR1 is WSHSY and CDR2 is SAAADI. For the CDR3, the DNA is TGCGCCAGCAGTGAGGGAAACAATCCTAACTATGGCTACACCTTC. This translates into CASSEGNNPNYGYTF.

With respect to this clonotype: One base separates it from a far larger clone, so it is likely a read error. The V and J genes are TRBV6-6 and TRBJ1-2; possibly TRBD1 for D (6 bases). This CDR3 has 14 amino acids. CDR1 and CDR2 from the germline V gene are MNHNY and SVGAGI (reference sequence). The CDR3 nucleotides read TGTGCCAACAGTTCCTTCGTGGGGGGCGATGGCTACACCTTC. Translation: CANSSFVGGDGYTF.

To note about this clonotype: Only one base separates this from a far larger clonotype, so it likely reflects a read error. This chain connects TRBV10-3 to TRBJ2-7; D call uncertain. This CDR3 contains 13 residues. With 4 bases removed from V and 4 bases from J, the gap between germline ends came to 11 bases. The germline CDR1 and CDR2 sequences are ENHRY and SYGVKD. CDR3 protein: CAISGYVIYEQYF. The CDR3 DNA reads TGTGCCATCAGTGGGTACGTTATATACGAGCAGTACTTC.

A word on this clonotype: A much larger clone differs from this one at a single base, so this may be a read error. CDR3 nucleotide sequence: TGTGCCAGCAGCCCCAGGGCAGGGGCCTCAAGTGGTAATGAGCAGTTCTTC. Amino acids: CASSPRAGASSGNEQFF. The chain carries TRBV6-2 or TRBV6-3 and TRBJ2-1; D may be TRBD1 (6 bases). Germline V gene lookup returns CDR1 MNHEY and CDR2 SVGEGT. The CDR3 runs to 17 residues. V lost 6 bases and J 7 bases, leaving 25 bases between the germline ends.

The chain carries TRBV24-1 and TRBJ2-1; 12 nucleotides line up with TRBD2. The CDR3 consists of 14 residues. Germline V gene sequence: CDR1 KGHDR, CDR2 SFDVKD. Germline trimming cut 9 bases from V and 9 bases from J; bases unmatched to any gene: 8. Here the CDR3 DNA reads TGTGCCACCGCGCTAGCGGGGGGGCACGGTGAGCAGTTCTTC. It is translated as CATALAGGHGEQFF.

The rearrangement joins TRBV9 to TRBJ1-1; a possible D gene is TRBD1 (5 bases). V shed 4 bases and J shed 6 bases, with 22 bases lying between them. The length of the CDR3 is 16 residues. CDR1 and CDR2 (germline): SGDLS, YYNGEE. CDR3 DNA: TGTGCCAGCAGCCCCTACCAGGGCGCACTTGGGCCTGAAGCTTTCTTT. Its translation: CASSPYQGALGPEAFF.

In its sample, this clonotype is medium-sized. The chain couples TRBV5-4 to TRBJ1-2; maybe TRBD1 (5 bases). The CDR3 has 15 amino acids. V lost 4 bases and J lost 5, with 18 bases in between. The germline gives CDR1 SGHNT, CDR2 YYREEE (reference sequence). CDR3: CASSTSGGVGYGYTF. The DNA for the CDR3 is TGTGCCAGCAGCACAAGTGGGGGGGTAGGGTATGGCTACACCTTC.

The J gene is TRBJ1-4, the V gene TRBV7-2; D call uncertain. V lost 5 bases to trimming and J lost 0 bases, with 10 bases between them. The CDR3 has 15 amino acids. The V gene's germline CDR1 is SGHTA and CDR2 FQGNSA. CDR3: CASSVTVSTNEKLFF. The CDR3, as DNA: TGTGCCAGCAGCGTCACCGTGTCAACTAATGAAAAACTGTTTTTT.

A few counts support this clonotype. The chain links TRBV11-2 to TRBJ1-3; tentatively, D is TRBD1 (5 bases). The germline V and J ends were trimmed by 4 bases and 3 bases, with 13 bases remaining between them. Germline-derived CDR1 and CDR2 are SGHAT and FQNNGV. The CDR3 consists of 15 residues. DNA of the CDR3: TGTGCCAGCAGCTCAACCGGGACTGGTGGAAACACCATATATTTT. It specifies CASSSTGTGGNTIYF. The variable domain in full, completed from reference TRBV11-2 and TRBJ1-3, reads EAGVAQSPRYKIIEKRQSVAFWCNPISGHATLYWYQQILGQGPKLLIQFQNNGVVDDSQLPKDRFSAERLKGVDSTLKIQPAKLEDSAVYLCASSSTGTGGNTIYFGEGSWLTVV.

In its sample, this clonotype is large (0.1 to 1%). The chain uses TRBV27 and TRBJ1-3; 7 nucleotides agree with TRBD1. The V gene's germline CDR1 is MNHEY and CDR2 SMNVEV (reference sequence). This CDR3 comprises 17 residues. J gave up 2 bases and V 5 bases, and 12 bases lay outside the gene matches. The CDR3 DNA reads TGTGCCAGCAGTCCCTACTCTCAGGGGGAGGCTGGAAACACCATATATTTT. Translation: CASSPYSQGEAGNTIYF.

The chain has TRBV9 and TRBJ1-1; 8 bases agree with TRBD1. The CDR3 has 14 amino acids. Germline CDR1 SGDLS, CDR2 YYNGEE. The V gene end was trimmed by 5 bases and the J gene end by 1 base; junction bases not matched to a gene: 4. CDR3 in amino acids: CASSGTGGNTEAFF. CDR3 sequence (DNA): TGTGCCAGCAGTGGAACAGGGGGGAACACTGAAGCTTTCTTT.

This clonotype was found once. The chain employs TRBV6-5 and TRBJ2-7; 9 nucleotides agree with TRBD1. Per germline, CDR1 MNHEY and CDR2 SVGAGI. This CDR3 contains 13 residues. Trimming removed 0 bases from V and 6 bases from J; junction bases left unmatched: 0. CDR3 bases: TGTGCCAGCAGTTACTCGACAGGGGGCGAGCAGTACGTC. Translation: CASSYSTGGEQYV.

Note on this clonotype: Just one base apart from a much larger clone, this may be a read error. The rearrangement links TRBV9 to TRBJ1-2; 9 positions agree with TRBD1. Germline V CDR1 and CDR2: SGDLS, YYNGEE. This CDR3 has 14 amino acids. The CDR3 nucleotides are TGTGCCAACAGCCCTTGGGACAGGGAAGGTGGCTACACCTTC. It yields the protein CANSPWDREGGYTF.

The count of this clonotype is one. The chain employs TRBV6-1 and TRBJ1-4; TRBD1 matches 11 bases. Germline CDR1 reads MNHNS; CDR2 reads SASEGT. The J segment lost 1 base and the V segment lost 5 bases, leaving 6 bases of the junction unmatched. The CDR3 spans 17 residues. CDR3 nucleotide sequence: TGTGCCAGCAGTTTATCCGGGACAGGGGGAACTAATGAAAAACTGTTTTTT. It encodes CASSLSGTGGTNEKLFF.

About this clonotype itself: A far larger clone differs by one base, so this is likely a read error. The chain uses TRBV10-3 and TRBJ1-2; D gene uncertain. The CDR3 is made up of 13 amino acids. Germline lookup yields CDR1 ENHRY and CDR2 SYGVKD. Between the trimmed V and J ends, which lost 5 bases and 2 bases, there was a span of 9 bases. CDR3 region: CAISSTENYGYTF. CDR3 nucleotides: TGTGCCATCAGTTCGACCGAAAACTATGGCTACACCTTC.

By its share, this clonotype is medium-sized. This chain links TRBV27 with TRBJ2-7; a weak D match, TRBD2 (5 bases). The CDR3 totals 14 residues. V was cut by 2 bases and J by 4 bases, with 12 bases left in between. CDR1 and CDR2 (germline): MNHEY, SMNVEV (reference sequence). The CDR3 DNA sequence: TGTGCCAGCAGTTTAAGGCCCGAGGGATACGAGCAGTACTTC. Translated: CASSLRPEGYEQYF.

For this clonotype: A read error is likely here: a far larger clone is one base away. The chain has TRBV6-5 and TRBJ1-5, with TRBD1 as a possible D gene (5 bases). V lost 5 bases to trimming and J lost 2 bases, with 16 bases between them. The CDR3 consists of 16 residues. In germline, CDR1 is MNHEY, CDR2 SVGAGI. The CDR3 protein is CASSESWTYGNQPQHF. The CDR3 DNA sequence: TGTGCCAGCAGTGAATCGTGGACATATGGCAATCAGCCCCAGCATTTT.

This clonotype occurred once. A much larger clonotype is one base distant, so this may be a read error. The V gene is TRBV6-5, the J gene TRBJ2-1, with 7 bases lining up with TRBD1. This CDR3 is built from 15 residues. Looked up from germline, CDR1 is MNHEY and CDR2 is SVGAGI. Written as DNA, the CDR3 is TGTGCCATCAGTGAGGGAAAGACAGGGAGAGACGAGCAGTTCTTC. Protein sequence: CAISEGKTGRDEQFF.

On this clonotype itself: A much larger clone lies one base from this, so it may be a read error. This chain uses TRBV7-9 with TRBJ2-1; 7 bases align to TRBD2. The CDR3 has 18 amino acids. CDR1 and CDR2 from the germline V gene are SEHNR and FQNEAQ (reference sequence). The CDR3 spells CASSLGEPAGSPYNVQFF. The DNA for the CDR3 is TGTGCCAGCAGCTTGGGGGAACCAGCGGGATCCCCTTACAATGTGCAGTTCTTC.

This clonotype was detected only a few times. The chain joins TRBV5-4 to TRBJ2-7; the D is unclear. V was trimmed by 2 bases and J by 2 bases, leaving 8 bases between them. Germline lookup yields CDR1 SGHNT and CDR2 YYREEE (reference sequence). CDR3 length equals 13 residues. The CDR3 DNA reads as TGTGCCAGCAGCTTAGGGCCAGCCTACGAGCAGTACTTC. The encoded protein is CASSLGPAYEQYF.

This clonotype was seen at least ten times. The chain combines TRBV11-2 with TRBJ1-2; D might be TRBD1 (5 bases). Germline lookup yields CDR1 SGHAT and CDR2 FQNNGV. CDR3 length equals 13 residues. V lost 2 bases, J lost 3 bases, and 7 bases lay in between. In DNA form, the CDR3 reads TGTGCCAGCAGCTTAACCAGGGACTATGGCTACACCTTC. It is translated as CASSLTRDYGYTF.

About this clonotype: A far larger clone is only one base removed, so a read error is likely. The chain links TRBV9 to TRBJ1-4; possibly TRBD1 for D (6 bases). This CDR3 is built from 15 residues. Germline values: CDR1 SGDLS, CDR2 YYNGEE. CDR3: CANSSGVGANEKLFF. For the CDR3, the DNA is TGTGCCAACAGCTCAGGGGTAGGGGCTAATGAAAAACTGTTTTTT. Full variable domain (remainder filled in from reference TRBV9 and TRBJ1-4): DSGVTQTPKHLITATGQRVTLRCSPRSGDLSVYWYQQSLDQGLQFLIQYYNGEERAKGNILERFSAQQFPDLHSELNLSSLELGDSALYFCANSSGVGANEKLFFGSGTQLSVL.

As regards this clonotype: Possible read error: a much larger clone is one base away. The V call is TRBV6-1, the J call TRBJ2-7; no clear D gene. The CDR3 extends over 14 amino acids. Per the germline V gene, CDR1 is MNHNS and CDR2 is SASEGT. V lost 5 bases, J lost 5 bases, and 16 bases lay in between. Here the CDR3 reads CASSFSGSADEQYF. The CDR3 region has the DNA TGTGCCAGCAGTTTCTCGGGCTCGGCTGACGAGCAGTACTTC.

A few counts support this clonotype. As DNA, the CDR3 is TGTGCCAGTGCCTGGCAGGTAGGGGACAATGAGCAGTTCTTC. As protein: CASAWQVGDNEQFF. This chain uses TRBV19 with TRBJ2-1; D possibly corresponds to TRBD1 (5 bases). Germline-derived CDR1 and CDR2 are LNHDA and SQIVND (reference sequence). The CDR3 sequence is 14 residues long. V was cut by 8 bases and J by 5 bases, with 16 bases left in between.

This clonotype is classed as large. The chain is built from TRBV6-1 and TRBJ2-7; the match to TRBD2 covers 9 bases. The CDR3 contains 17 residues. Losses at the gene ends were 6 bases for V and 0 bases for J; bases not matched to a gene: 12. CDR1 is MNHNS and CDR2 is SASEGT in the germline V gene. The CDR3 DNA sequence: TGTGCCAGCAGCCCCGTGGATAGCGGGGGAGTCTCCTACGAGCAGTACTTC. Its translation: CASSPVDSGGVSYEQYF.

This clonotype is labeled as medium-sized. The gene calls are TRBV20-1 and TRBJ1-1; no clear D. CDR3 length: 12 residues. Germline values: CDR1 DFQATT, CDR2 SNEGSKA (reference sequence). V was trimmed by 5 bases and J by 4 bases, leaving 11 bases between them. The CDR3 protein is CSAPAGPTEAFF. The CDR3 DNA reads as TGCAGTGCTCCGGCAGGACCCACTGAAGCTTTCTTT.

The CDR3 coding sequence is TGCAGTGCCAGGGGGACTAGCGGGGGGGACGAGCAGTACTTC. This sequence encodes CSARGTSGGDEQYF. The chain is built from TRBV20-1 and TRBJ2-7, with 16 bases that match TRBD2. Germline V lookup: CDR1 DFQATT, CDR2 SNEGSKA (reference sequence). J lost 5 bases, V lost 6 bases, and 4 bases had no gene match. The CDR3 extends over 14 amino acids.

The V and J genes are TRBV6-1 and TRBJ1-5; TRBD1 matches at 10 bases. The end of the DNA aligns better with TRBJ1-6, so the J call may be wrong. Germline lookup yields CDR1 MNHNS and CDR2 SASEGT. The CDR3 is made up of 14 amino acids. In DNA form, the CDR3 reads TGTGCCAGCACCCCGACAGGGGGCAAATCACCCCTCCACTTT. Its translation is CASTPTGGKSPLHF.